Listed below are T cell receptor beta chains from one sample, sequenced in a study of identical twins. TCRdb processed the 5' RACE reads anew with MiXCR; each CDR3 protein has one entry. Of around 230,000 distinct CDR3 sequences detected, around 10% appear once; the ten largest clones hold 4% to 6%. Sequenced sample: memory (CD45RO+) T cells sorted from blood. The receptors derive from a woman in her late teens or twenties in good health. Both conserved end residues are trimmed from each CDR3. The order of the fields is V gene, D gene, CDR3 protein. The D gene is left open where the match is weak.

>TRBV5-1|.
ASKLRDNTGELF
>TRBV7-8|.
ASRRGSGTDTQY
>TRBV20-1|.
STRDGYTDTQY
>TRBV20-1|.
SAYDEGYSRNTEAF
>TRBV20-1|.
SAREGLYNEQF
>TRBV10-3|TRBD2
AISESRGGLTDTQY
>TRBV10-3|TRBD2
AISDPTSGDQETQY
>TRBV20-1|TRBD1
SARGVDRHSNQPQH
>TRBV7-6|TRBD2
ASSSGLAGGASTDTQY
>TRBV12-3/TRBV12-4|TRBD2
ASSGGGLSYEQY
>TRBV13|.
ASSLAEGLREQY
>TRBV5-1|.
ASSLVEGEAF
>TRBV12-3/TRBV12-4|.
ASSSTETYNEQF
>TRBV6-1|.
ASSESTPNYGYT
>TRBV20-1|TRBD1
SARFGQAHNEQF
>TRBV25-1|.
ASTLGTGELF
>TRBV27|TRBD2
ASSPRTSGSGNEQF
>TRBV7-3|.
ASSLSGHLTGELF
>TRBV12-3/TRBV12-4|TRBD1
ASSYRGSETQY
>TRBV4-1|.
ASSPSGTSGNTIY